This T cell receptor (beta chain) was sequenced during a study of blood T cell repertoires in COVID-19. The overall study: Sample material is recorded as cDNA or gDNA derived from T cells, B-cell-depleted T cells, or PBMCs.

As processed by the authors: Amplification with reference gene primers provided the estimates of nucleated cell counts. Sequenced by immunoSEQ multiplex PCR; TCRdb stores in-frame clones only, minus some. The DNA gave D and trimming, while V, J and clone size come from that table. The sample has under 150,000 clones, about four fifths seen once. In germline, CDR1 is SGHAT, CDR2 FQNNGV. This CDR3 has 13 residues. Trimming removed 3 bases from V and 4 bases from J; junction bases left unmatched: 1. Input material: peripheral blood. This chain joins TRBV11-2 and TRBJ1-2; TRBD1 aligns across 8 bases. The receptor comes from a human donor in a cohort sampled during active COVID-19. The DNA of the CDR3 is TGTGCCAGCAGCTTGGGGACAGGCTATGGCTACACCTTC. This sequence encodes CASSLGTGYGYTF.